The 14 T cell receptor beta chains below were found in one sample sequenced in a study of shared clonotypes between healthy human individuals. Generated by immunoSEQ multiplex PCR, the TCRdb table keeps only in-frame clones and is missing some. The sample carries hundreds of thousands of clones, around 81% recorded once. The sample comprised PBMCs. All receptors derive from a woman in her thirties or forties in good health. Some clones in this sample may be carry-over from other donors' samples.

Regarding this clone: A read error may be the cause here, since a much bigger clone is one base away. This specimen includes other DNA sequences encoding the same CDR3. J is TRBJ2-5 and V is TRBV29-1; 7 nucleotides line up with TRBD2. The J call may be in error: the DNA end matches TRBJ2-7 better. Germline CDR1 SQVTM, CDR2 ANQGSEA. CDR3 length: 15 amino acids. In DNA form, the CDR3 reads TGCAGCGTCGAAGATACCCCTAGCGGAAGGGCCGAGCAGTACTTC. Its protein is CSVEDTPSGRAEQYF.

The gene calls are TRBV7-8 and TRBJ2-1; D possibly corresponds to TRBD1 (5 bases). In germline, CDR1 is SGHVS, CDR2 FQNEAQ. Deletions cut 2 bases from V and 6 bases from J, with 8 bases between. The length of the CDR3 is 13 residues. CDR3 DNA sequence: TGTGCCAGCAGCTTAAAGGGGCCCAATGAGCAGTTCTTC. Protein: CASSLKGPNEQFF. Supplemented by reference TRBV7-8 and TRBJ2-1, the full variable domain reads GAGVSQSPRYKVAKRGQDVALRCDPISGHVSLFWYQQALGQGPEFLTYFQNEAQLDKSGLPSDRFFAERPEGSVSTLKIQRTQQEDSAVYLCASSLKGPNEQFFGPGTRLTVL.

The J gene is TRBJ1-5, the V gene TRBV6-5; D ambiguous. The CDR3 has 14 amino acids. Germline CDR1 and CDR2: MNHEY and SVGAGI. V was pared by 6 bases and J by 3 bases, with 12 bases between. The CDR3 loop is CASSPGQFNQPQHF. The CDR3, as DNA: TGTGCCAGCAGCCCCGGTCAGTTCAATCAGCCCCAGCATTTT.

In regard to this clone: This likely stems from a read error, as it lies one base from a far larger clone. The chain joins TRBV6-5 to TRBJ2-7; 8 bases fit TRBD1. The CDR3 has 16 amino acids. Germline V gives CDR1 MNHEY, CDR2 SVGAGI. In nucleotides, the CDR3 is TGTGCCAGCAGTTACGGGACCCCAGGGGGCTCCTACAAGCAGTACTTC. It translates to CASSYGTPGGSYKQYF.

The chain links TRBV6-1 to TRBJ1-4; D uncertain. With 3 bases removed from V and 2 bases from J, the gap between germline ends came to 1 base. The CDR3 contains 12 residues. Germline V lookup: CDR1 MNHNS, CDR2 SASEGT. CDR3 residues: CASSDTNEKLFF. CDR3 DNA sequence: TGTGCCAGCAGTGACACTAATGAAAAACTGTTTTTT.

The V call is TRBV28, the J call TRBJ2-7; the D gene is possibly TRBD1 (5 bases). Per germline, CDR1 MDHEN and CDR2 SYDVKM. This CDR3 comprises 12 residues. V was clipped by 5 bases and J by 5 bases, with 10 bases between them. As DNA, the CDR3 is TGTGCCAGCAGTCCGGACACCCACGAGCAGTACTTC. This codes for CASSPDTHEQYF.

This chain joins TRBV15 and TRBJ2-6; D tentatively fits TRBD1 or TRBD2 (5 bases each). The CDR3 is 18 residues long. Germline CDR1 reads LNHNV; CDR2 reads YYDKDF (reference sequence). V lost 2 bases, J lost 0 bases, and 14 bases lay in between. CDR3 nucleotide sequence: TGTGCCACCAGCAGAAAAGAGGGACGACTCTCTGGGGCCAACGTCCTGACTTTC. It codes for CATSRKEGRLSGANVLTF.

In regard to this clone: The sample holds other DNA sequences that translate to the same CDR3. V and J are TRBV30 and TRBJ2-2; tentatively, D is TRBD2 (6 bases). This CDR3 spans 12 amino acids. V was shortened by 3 bases and J by 6 bases, with 8 bases between the two germline ends. From germline, CDR1 is GTSNPN and CDR2 SVGIG (reference sequence). DNA for the CDR3: TGTGCCTGGAGACGGGGGTCCGGGGAGCTGTTTTTT. Amino acids: CAWRRGSGELFF.

Worth noting for this clone: A much larger clonotype is one base distant, so this may be a read error. The CDR3, as DNA: TGCGCCAGCAGCGCGGACAGGGAGGGGGAAAAACTGTCTTTT. It specifies CASSADREGEKLSF. V and J are TRBV5-1 and TRBJ1-4; 8 bases are a match to TRBD1. The germline V gene has CDR1 SGHRS and CDR2 YFSETQ. CDR3 size: 14 residues.

In this sample, this clone turned up once. V usage is TRBV5-1 and J usage is TRBJ1-2; tentative D call: TRBD1 (6 bases). The CDR3 loop spans 15 amino acids. V was cut by 1 base and J by 6 bases, with 16 bases left in between. From germline, CDR1 is SGHRS and CDR2 YFSETQ. CDR3 sequence: CASSLTGSYMDGYTF. CDR3 nucleotide sequence: TGCGCCAGCAGCTTGACAGGGTCGTATATGGATGGCTACACCTTC.

This chain joins TRBV18 and TRBJ2-5, with D maybe TRBD1 (5 bases). V was cut by 0 bases and J by 6 bases, with 26 bases left in between. The germline gives CDR1 KGHSH, CDR2 LQKENI. The CDR3 sequence is 19 residues long. In DNA form, the CDR3 reads TGTGCCAGCTCACCACCGCTTTTCAGGGTTGGGGCGTCCAACAAGACCCAGTACTTC. Translating it yields CASSPPLFRVGASNKTQYF.

The chain carries TRBV10-3 and TRBJ1-2; D is perhaps TRBD1 (5 bases). The V end was cut by 6 bases, the J end by 8 bases, with 22 bases between. The germline CDR1 and CDR2 sequences are ENHRY and SYGVKD. The CDR3 length is 15 residues. The DNA for the CDR3 is TGTGCCATCAGCGCAACCAGGGTGGAATTATTGGGCTACACCTTC. Translation: CAISATRVELLGYTF.

Comments on this clone: This specimen includes other DNA sequences encoding the same CDR3. This chain links TRBV28 with TRBJ2-7; no clear D. V was trimmed by 4 bases and J by 2 bases, leaving 3 bases between them. Germline V gives CDR1 MDHEN, CDR2 SYDVKM. This CDR3 has 11 residues. Here the CDR3 DNA reads TGTGCCAGCAGTTCCCCCTACGAGCAGTACTTC. The encoded protein is CASSSPYEQYF.

This chain connects TRBV18 to TRBJ1-4; D remains unclear. V was clipped by 4 bases and J by 9 bases, with 9 bases between them. Germline loops: CDR1 KGHSH, CDR2 LQKENI. The CDR3 covers 12 residues. As DNA, the CDR3 is TGTGCCAGCTCACAGGGAAGAAAAAAACTGTTTTTT. Its protein product is CASSQGRKKLFF.